This T cell receptor beta chain emerged from a study of T cells in Graves' hyperthyroidism and ophthalmopathy. Amplification yielded TCR beta CDR3 regions, with RNA transcripts as the source. A set of HTBI primers served as the primers for a first-round RT-PCR of the TCR CDR3. One entry per CDR3 protein results from TCRdb running MiXCR on the multiplex PCR reads. The sample records under 350,000 distinct CDR3 sequences, about an eighth being singletons. The CDR3 contains 13 residues. The germline V gene encodes CDR1 MDHEN and CDR2 SYDVKM. V dropped 10 bases and J dropped 2 bases, with 14 bases sitting between them.

Material: blood. The V gene is TRBV28, the J gene TRBJ1-2; D uncertain. This TCR was recovered from a woman aged 40 to 49 with Graves' ophthalmopathy. The CDR3 bases are TGTGCCACCTCCATTGAACGGAACTATGGCTACACCTTC. Translation gives CATSIERNYGYTF.